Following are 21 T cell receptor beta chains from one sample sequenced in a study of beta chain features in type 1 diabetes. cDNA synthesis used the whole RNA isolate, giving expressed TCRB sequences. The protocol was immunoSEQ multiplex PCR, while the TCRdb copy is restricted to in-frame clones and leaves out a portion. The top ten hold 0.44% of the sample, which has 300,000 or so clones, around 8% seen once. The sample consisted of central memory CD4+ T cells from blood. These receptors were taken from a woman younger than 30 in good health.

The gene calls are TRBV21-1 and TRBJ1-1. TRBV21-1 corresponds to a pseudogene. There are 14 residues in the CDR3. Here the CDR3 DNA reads TGTGCCAGCAGCCCCCCCGAGGGGAACACTGAAGCTTTCTTT. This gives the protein CASSPPEGNTEAFF.

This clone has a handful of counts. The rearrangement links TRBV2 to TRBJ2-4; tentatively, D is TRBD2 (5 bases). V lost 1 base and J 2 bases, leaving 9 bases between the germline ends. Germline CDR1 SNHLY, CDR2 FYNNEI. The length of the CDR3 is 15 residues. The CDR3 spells CASSEGPGTKNIQYF. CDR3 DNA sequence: TGTGCCAGCAGTGAAGGGCCGGGGACCAAAAACATTCAGTACTTC.

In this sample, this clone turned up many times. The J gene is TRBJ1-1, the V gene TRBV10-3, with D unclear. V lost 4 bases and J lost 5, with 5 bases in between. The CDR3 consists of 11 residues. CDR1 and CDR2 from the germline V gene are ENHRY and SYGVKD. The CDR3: CAISAETEAFF. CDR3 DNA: TGTGCCATCAGTGCAGAAACTGAAGCTTTCTTT.

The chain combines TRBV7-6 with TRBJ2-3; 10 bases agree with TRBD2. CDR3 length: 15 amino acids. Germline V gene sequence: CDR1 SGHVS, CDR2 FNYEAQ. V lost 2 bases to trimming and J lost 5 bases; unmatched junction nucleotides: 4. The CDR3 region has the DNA TGTGCCAGCAGCTTATTGAGCGGGAGGGGAGATACGCAGTATTTT. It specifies CASSLLSGRGDTQYF.

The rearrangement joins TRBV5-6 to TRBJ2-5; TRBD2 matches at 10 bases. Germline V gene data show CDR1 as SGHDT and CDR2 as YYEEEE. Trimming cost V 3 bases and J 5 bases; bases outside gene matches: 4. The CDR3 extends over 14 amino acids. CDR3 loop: CASSYGLAAETQYF. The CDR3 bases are TGTGCCAGCAGCTATGGACTAGCGGCGGAGACCCAGTACTTC.

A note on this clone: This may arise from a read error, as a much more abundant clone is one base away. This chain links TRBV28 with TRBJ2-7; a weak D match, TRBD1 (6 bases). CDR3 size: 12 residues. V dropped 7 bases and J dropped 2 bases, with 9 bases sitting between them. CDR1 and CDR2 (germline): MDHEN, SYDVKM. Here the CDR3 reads CASNHRAYEQYF. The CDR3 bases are TGTGCCAGCAACCACAGGGCCTACGAGCAGTACTTC.

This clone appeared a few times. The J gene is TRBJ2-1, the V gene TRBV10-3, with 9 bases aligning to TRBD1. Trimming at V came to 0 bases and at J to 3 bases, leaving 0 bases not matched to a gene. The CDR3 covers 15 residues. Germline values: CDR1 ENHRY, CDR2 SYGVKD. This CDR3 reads CAISESTGGYNEQFF. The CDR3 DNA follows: TGTGCCATCAGTGAGTCGACAGGGGGCTACAATGAGCAGTTCTTC.

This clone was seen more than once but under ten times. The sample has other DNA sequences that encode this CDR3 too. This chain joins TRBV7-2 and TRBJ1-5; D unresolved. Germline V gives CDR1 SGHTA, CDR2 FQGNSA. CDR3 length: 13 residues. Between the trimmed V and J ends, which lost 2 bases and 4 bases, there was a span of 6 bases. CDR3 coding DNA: TGTGCCAGCAGCTTACAGGAAAATCAGCCCCAGCATTTT. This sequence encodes CASSLQENQPQHF.

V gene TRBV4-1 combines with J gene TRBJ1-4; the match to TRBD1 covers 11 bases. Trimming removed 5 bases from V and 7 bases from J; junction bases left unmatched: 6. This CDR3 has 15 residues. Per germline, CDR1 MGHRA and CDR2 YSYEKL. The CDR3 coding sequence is TGCGCCAGCAGCTATTCCGGGACAGGGGGTGAAAAACTGTTTTTT. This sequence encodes CASSYSGTGGEKLFF.

CDR3 DNA: TGCGCCAGCAGCCAAGCTCCTGCCCAACGCTCTGGAAACACCATATATTTT. It codes for CASSQAPAQRSGNTIYF. The V gene is TRBV4-3, the J gene TRBJ1-3; D remains unclear. CDR1 LGHNA and CDR2 YSLEER come from the germline V gene. The ends were cut back, 1 base at V and 0 bases at J, with 13 bases in the middle. CDR3 size: 17 residues.

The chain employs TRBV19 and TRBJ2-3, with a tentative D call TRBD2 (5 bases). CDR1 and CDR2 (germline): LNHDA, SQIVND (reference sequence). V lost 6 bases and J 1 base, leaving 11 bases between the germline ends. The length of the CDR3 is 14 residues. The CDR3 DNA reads TGTGCCAGTAGCGAGGGATTCGGCACAGATACGCAGTATTTT. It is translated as CASSEGFGTDTQYF.

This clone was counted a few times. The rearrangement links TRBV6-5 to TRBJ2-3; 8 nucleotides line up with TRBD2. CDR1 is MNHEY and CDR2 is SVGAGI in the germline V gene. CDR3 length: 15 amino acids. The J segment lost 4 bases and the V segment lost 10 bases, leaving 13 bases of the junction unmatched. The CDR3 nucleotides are TGTGCCACCTCGATGCGCGGGAGGTATTCAGATACGCAGTATTTT. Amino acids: CATSMRGRYSDTQYF.

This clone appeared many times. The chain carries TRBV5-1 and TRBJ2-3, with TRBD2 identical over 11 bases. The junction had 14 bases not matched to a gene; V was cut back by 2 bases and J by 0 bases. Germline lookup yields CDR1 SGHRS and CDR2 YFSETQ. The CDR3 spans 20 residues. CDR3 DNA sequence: TGCGCCAGCAGCTTACCAACTAACGTAGCGGGAGGGACTAGCACAGATACGCAGTATTTT. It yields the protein CASSLPTNVAGGTSTDTQYF.

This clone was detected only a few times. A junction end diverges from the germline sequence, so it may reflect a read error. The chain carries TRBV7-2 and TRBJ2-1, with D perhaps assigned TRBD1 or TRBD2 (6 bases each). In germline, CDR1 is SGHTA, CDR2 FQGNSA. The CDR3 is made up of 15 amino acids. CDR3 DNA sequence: TGCGCCAGCAGCCCGGGGGCCCACCAGGCAAGTTTGCAGTTCTTC. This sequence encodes CASSPGAHQASLQFF.

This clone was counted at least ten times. The DNA for the CDR3 is TGTGCCAGCAGCTTCAGGGGTGGGACAGATACGCAGTATTTT. Translation gives CASSFRGGTDTQYF. The chain joins TRBV11-2 to TRBJ2-3, with D perhaps TRBD1 (6 bases). The CDR3 sequence is 14 residues long. Germline V gene sequence: CDR1 SGHAT, CDR2 FQNNGV. V dropped 3 bases and J dropped 3 bases, with 10 bases sitting between them.

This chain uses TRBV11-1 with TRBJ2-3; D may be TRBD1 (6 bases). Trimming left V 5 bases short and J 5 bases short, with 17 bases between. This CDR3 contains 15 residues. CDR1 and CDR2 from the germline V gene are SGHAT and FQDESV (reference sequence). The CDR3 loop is CASSPGAARLDTQYF. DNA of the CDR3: TGTGCCAGCAGCCCAGGGGCCGCTAGGTTAGATACGCAGTATTTT.

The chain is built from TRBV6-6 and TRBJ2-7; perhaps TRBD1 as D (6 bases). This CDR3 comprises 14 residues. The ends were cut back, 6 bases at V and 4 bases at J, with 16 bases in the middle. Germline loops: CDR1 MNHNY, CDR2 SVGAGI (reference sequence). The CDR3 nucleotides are TGTGCCAGCAGGCCCAGGACAGAAGGTTACGAGCAGTACTTC. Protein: CASRPRTEGYEQYF.

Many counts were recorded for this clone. The CDR3 DNA reads TGTGCCAGCAGTAGACAGGGAAACATTCAGTACTTC. Residues: CASSRQGNIQYF. The chain employs TRBV6-1 and TRBJ2-4, with TRBD1 identical over 7 bases. This CDR3 contains 12 residues. Trimming cost V 5 bases and J 6 bases; bases outside gene matches: 1. Germline V gives CDR1 MNHNS, CDR2 SASEGT.

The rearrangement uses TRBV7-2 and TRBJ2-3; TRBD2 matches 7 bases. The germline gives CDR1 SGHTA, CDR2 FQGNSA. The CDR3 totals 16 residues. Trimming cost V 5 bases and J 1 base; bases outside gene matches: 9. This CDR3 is CASSQFGDYRTDTQYF. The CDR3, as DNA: TGTGCCAGCAGCCAATTTGGGGACTATCGCACAGATACGCAGTATTTT.

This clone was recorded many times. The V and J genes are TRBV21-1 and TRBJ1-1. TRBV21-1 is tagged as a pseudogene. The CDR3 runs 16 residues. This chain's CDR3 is CASSKGPGAVYTEAFF. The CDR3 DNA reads TGTGCCAGCAGCAAAGGGCCGGGGGCGGTGTACACTGAAGCTTTCTTT.

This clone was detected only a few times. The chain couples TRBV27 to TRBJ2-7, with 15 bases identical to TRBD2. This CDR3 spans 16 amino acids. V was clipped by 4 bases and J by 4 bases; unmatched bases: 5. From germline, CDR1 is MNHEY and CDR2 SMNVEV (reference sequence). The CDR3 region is CASSYRGTSGRYEQYF. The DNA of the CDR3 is TGTGCCAGCAGTTACAGAGGGACTAGCGGGAGGTACGAGCAGTACTTC.